Each of the 30 T cell receptor beta chains below was sequenced from the same sample in a study of early T cells in non-severe SARS-CoV-2 infection. TCRdb re-derived calls from the 5' RACE reads in MiXCR, one entry per CDR3 protein. The table includes under 85,000 distinct CDR3 sequences, under 9.5% detected once. What was sequenced was whole blood. Receptors originate from an adult who was a healthcare worker with PCR-confirmed SARS-CoV-2 infection or an uninfected control (not recorded which).

This clonotype showed up just a few times. The chain has TRBV11-2 and TRBJ2-2; TRBD1 agrees at 8 bases. CDR3 length equals 14 residues. Trimming cost V 5 bases and J 6 bases; bases outside gene matches: 5. Germline CDR1 is SGHAT and CDR2 is FQNNGV. The CDR3 spells CASSQDRDAGELFF. CDR3 bases: TGTGCCAGCAGCCAGGACAGGGATGCCGGGGAGCTGTTTTTT.

This clonotype appeared a few times. The rearrangement joins TRBV7-2 to TRBJ2-1, with 7 positions matching TRBD1. V trimming: 5 bases; J trimming: 9 bases; junction bases outside the gene matches: 7. CDR3 length equals 13 residues. The germline V gene has CDR1 SGHTA and CDR2 FQGNSA. The CDR3 nucleotides read TGTGCCAGCAGCAGAGGGACAGTCCTTGAGCAGTTCTTC. Its protein product is CASSRGTVLEQFF.

The chain joins TRBV2 to TRBJ2-1; 12 bases match TRBD2. V gave up 6 bases and J gave up 7 bases; unmatched junction bases: 7. The CDR3 extends over 15 amino acids. Looked up from germline, CDR1 is SNHLY and CDR2 is FYNNEI. CDR3 sequence (DNA): TGTGCCAGCAGCATACTAGCGGGGGGAGGGAATGAGCAGTTCTTC. It yields the protein CASSILAGGGNEQFF.

This clonotype was counted ten times or more. The J gene is TRBJ2-3, the V gene TRBV20-1; 13 bases agree with TRBD2. The CDR3 totals 17 residues. Germline V CDR1 and CDR2: DFQATT, SNEGSKA (reference sequence). V dropped 4 bases and J dropped 6; count of bases not matched to a gene: 13. The CDR3 DNA sequence: TGCAGTGCTAACCGACTAGCGGGAGGCCGATCCCGGGATACGCAGTATTTT. Residues: CSANRLAGGRSRDTQYF.

This clonotype came up many times. The chain employs TRBV6-5 and TRBJ2-7; 8 nucleotides align to TRBD1. J gave up 3 bases and V 4 bases, and 8 bases lay outside the gene matches. The CDR3 consists of 15 residues. Germline CDR1 MNHEY, CDR2 SVGAGI. CDR3: CASSSTDRAGYEQYF. In DNA, the CDR3 is TGTGCCAGCAGTTCCACGGACAGGGCGGGCTACGAGCAGTACTTC.

This clonotype was seen a handful of times. V usage is TRBV7-9 and J usage is TRBJ2-1; no clear D. This CDR3 has 13 amino acids. V lost 6 bases and J lost 0, with 6 bases in between. The germline CDR1 and CDR2 sequences are SEHNR and FQNEAQ (reference sequence). This CDR3 is CASSHSSYNEQFF. CDR3 bases: TGTGCCAGCAGTCACTCCTCCTACAATGAGCAGTTCTTC.

In regard to this clonotype: This could be a read error, since a much larger clone is one nucleotide away. The chain joins TRBV7-2 to TRBJ2-7; D gene ambiguous. The V and J ends lost 3 bases and 2 bases respectively, with 2 bases between them. Germline loops: CDR1 SGHTA, CDR2 FQGNSA. The CDR3 totals 11 residues. The CDR3 DNA follows: TGTGCCAGCAGCTTCACCTACGAGCAGTACTTC. Translating it yields CASSFTYEQYF.

This chain joins TRBV5-1 and TRBJ1-6; D might be TRBD1 (5 bases). The germline CDR1 and CDR2 sequences are SGHRS and YFSETQ. With 0 bases removed from V and 9 bases from J, the gap between germline ends came to 16 bases. The CDR3 spans 16 residues. The CDR3 is CASSLEWGIGRSPLHF. The CDR3 DNA sequence: TGCGCCAGCAGCTTGGAGTGGGGGATTGGTCGTTCACCCCTCCACTTT.

This clonotype appeared a few times. The V call is TRBV12-3 or TRBV12-4, the J call TRBJ2-5, with D unclear. Between the trimmed V and J ends, which lost 5 bases and 1 base, there was a span of 11 bases. This CDR3 comprises 14 residues. The CDR3 is CASSPQSRQETQYF. The CDR3 DNA reads as TGTGCCAGCAGTCCTCAATCGCGCCAAGAGACCCAGTACTTC.

By share of the sample, this clonotype is medium-sized (0.01 to 0.1%). The rearrangement joins TRBV27 to TRBJ2-1, with D possibly matching TRBD1 (7 bases). The CDR3 contains 14 residues. Germline loops: CDR1 MNHEY, CDR2 SMNVEV (reference sequence). Trimming left V 8 bases short and J 3 bases short, with 14 bases between. CDR3 region: CASSRQGLYNEQFF. The CDR3 coding sequence is TGTGCCAGCTCTAGACAGGGACTCTACAATGAGCAGTTCTTC.

This clonotype has only a few counts. V usage is TRBV29-1 and J usage is TRBJ2-5; TRBD2 is a possible D gene (5 bases). Trimming shortened V by 6 bases and J by 1 base, and 21 bases separated the two germline ends. The CDR3 contains 16 residues. Germline CDR1 SQVTM, CDR2 ANQGSEA. The CDR3 is CSVADPQGPFQETQYF. CDR3 in DNA: TGCAGCGTAGCGGATCCCCAAGGTCCCTTCCAAGAGACCCAGTACTTC. Based on the CDR3 plus reference TRBV29-1 and TRBJ2-5, the full variable domain is SAVISQKPSRDICQRGTSLTIQCQVDSQVTMMFWYRQQPGQSLTLIATANQGSEATYESGFVIDKFPISRPNLTFSTLTVSNMSPEDSSIYLCSVADPQGPFQETQYFGPGTRLLVL.

CDR3 protein: CSVEGTGELFF. The CDR3 nucleotides read TGCAGCGTTGAGGGCACCGGGGAGCTGTTTTTT. This chain connects TRBV29-1 to TRBJ2-2; D call uncertain. Trimming shortened V by 3 bases and J by 4 bases, and 3 bases separated the two germline ends. This CDR3 is 11 amino acids long. CDR1 SQVTM and CDR2 ANQGSEA come from the germline V gene.

This clonotype was detected ten times or more. CDR3 DNA sequence: TGCGCCAGCAGCTTAGGGCTCACTCGAGCGGAGACCCAGTACTTC. Translating gives CASSLGLTRAETQYF. The V call is TRBV5-1, the J call TRBJ2-5; D not certain. Trimming took off 2 bases at V and 5 bases at J, with 16 bases between the two ends. The CDR3 covers 15 residues. Germline-derived CDR1 and CDR2 are SGHRS and YFSETQ.

This clonotype was found many times. The chain is built from TRBV5-1 and TRBJ1-1; perhaps TRBD1 as D (6 bases). The CDR3 length is 14 residues. The V gene's germline CDR1 is SGHRS and CDR2 YFSETQ. The germline V and J ends were trimmed by 5 bases and 5 bases, with 16 bases remaining between them. The CDR3 DNA sequence: TGCGCCAGCAGTCACAATAATCAGGGGACTGAAGCTTTCTTT. Its protein is CASSHNNQGTEAFF.

This chain connects TRBV12-3 or TRBV12-4 to TRBJ2-2; D gene unclear. The CDR3 loop spans 14 amino acids. Trimming cost V 3 bases and J 6 bases, with 11 bases left between them. The CDR3 nucleotides are TGTGCCAGCAGTTTCTCAAGCGAAGCCGGGGAGCTGTTTTTT. Translation: CASSFSSEAGELFF.

The chain has TRBV5-1 and TRBJ2-3; 7 nucleotides agree with TRBD2. CDR3 length: 17 residues. CDR1 and CDR2 from the germline V gene are SGHRS and YFSETQ. Unmatched junction bases numbered 14, after V lost 4 bases and J lost 3 bases. The CDR3 loop reads CASSPPNGGSATDTQYF. Here the CDR3 DNA reads TGCGCCAGCAGCCCCCCCAACGGCGGGAGTGCGACAGATACGCAGTATTTT.

The V and J genes are TRBV5-1 and TRBJ2-7, with 7 bases that match TRBD1. CDR3 size: 18 residues. CDR1 is SGHRS, CDR2 YFSETQ, per germline. Trimming removed 3 bases from V and 3 bases from J; junction bases left unmatched: 18. The CDR3 here is CASSSPTAAEGGYYEQYF. The CDR3 DNA reads TGCGCCAGCAGCTCCCCTACGGCTGCGGAAGGGGGCTACTACGAGCAGTACTTC.

The CDR3 here is CASSPSLAGSYNEQFF. Here the CDR3 DNA reads TGTGCCAGCAGCCCTTCACTAGCGGGATCCTACAATGAGCAGTTCTTC. This chain links TRBV4-2 with TRBJ2-1; 10 bases are a match to TRBD2. Losses at the gene ends were 4 bases for V and 1 base for J; bases not matched to a gene: 4. CDR1 LGHNA and CDR2 YNFKEQ come from the germline V gene. The CDR3 has 16 residues.

This clonotype was seen repeatedly, ten times or more. The chain combines TRBV5-1 with TRBJ2-7, with 8 bases aligning to TRBD1. The trim removed 3 bases at V and 5 bases at J, leaving 4 bases unmatched. The CDR3 is 13 residues long. Germline V gives CDR1 SGHRS, CDR2 YFSETQ. The CDR3 DNA reads as TGCGCCAGCAGCTCTTTGACAGGGGACGAGCAGTACTTC. Protein: CASSSLTGDEQYF.

The chain combines TRBV9 with TRBJ1-1; TRBD1 matches 8 bases. V lost 4 bases to trimming and J lost 1 base; unmatched junction nucleotides: 6. CDR1 and CDR2 (germline): SGDLS, YYNGEE. The CDR3 sequence is 15 residues long. The chain's CDR3 is CASSTAGTGNTEAFF. CDR3 DNA: TGTGCCAGCAGCACCGCCGGGACAGGGAACACTGAAGCTTTCTTT.

This clonotype was recorded at least ten times. This chain uses TRBV12-3 or TRBV12-4 with TRBJ2-2, with 9 bases aligning to TRBD1. V was clipped by 6 bases and J by 8 bases; unmatched bases: 13. The CDR3 length is 16 residues. The CDR3 reads CASRAGTGTPSGELFF. CDR3 bases: TGTGCCAGCAGAGCCGGGACAGGGACCCCGTCAGGGGAGCTGTTTTTT.

There are a few counts of this clonotype. The chain uses TRBV20-1 and TRBJ2-3; 8 positions agree with TRBD1. Unmatched junction bases numbered 7, after V lost 5 bases and J lost 6 bases. This CDR3 is built from 13 residues. The germline V gene encodes CDR1 DFQATT and CDR2 SNEGSKA (reference sequence). CDR3 loop: CSAPGTGSDTQYF. In DNA form, the CDR3 reads TGCAGTGCTCCCGGGACAGGTTCGGATACGCAGTATTTT.

This chain uses TRBV20-1 with TRBJ2-3; D is possibly TRBD1 or TRBD2 (5 bases each). Per the germline V gene, CDR1 is DFQATT and CDR2 is SNEGSKA (reference sequence). Trimming pared 6 bases from V and 5 bases from J, leaving 21 bases between. This CDR3 region has 15 residues. CDR3 sequence: CSAASLTLGGDTQYF. The CDR3 nucleotides are TGCAGTGCGGCCAGCCTTACCCTTGGGGGAGATACGCAGTATTTT.

This clonotype was picked up many times. V gene TRBV2 combines with J gene TRBJ2-2, with TRBD2 matching over 7 bases. The germline V gene has CDR1 SNHLY and CDR2 FYNNEI. The CDR3 is 16 residues long. V gave up 8 bases and J gave up 2 bases; unmatched junction bases: 11. The CDR3: CASLGASGVNTGELFF. The CDR3 nucleotides are TGTGCCAGCCTCGGGGCCAGCGGGGTTAACACCGGGGAGCTGTTTTTT. Combining the CDR3 with reference TRBV2 and TRBJ2-2 gives the whole variable domain EPEVTQTPSHQVTQMGQEVILRCVPISNHLYFYWYRQILGQKVEFLVSFYNNEISEKSEIFDDQFSVERPDGSNFTLKIRSTKLEDSAMYFCASLGASGVNTGELFFGEGSRLTVL.

This clonotype was counted at least ten times. V usage is TRBV29-1 and J usage is TRBJ2-1, with TRBD2 matching over 9 bases. Germline V gives CDR1 SQVTM, CDR2 ANQGSEA. V lost 5 bases to trimming and J lost 3 bases; unmatched junction nucleotides: 5. CDR3 length equals 14 residues. This CDR3 is CSVPTREGYNEQFF. The CDR3 DNA is TGCAGCGTTCCGACGCGGGAGGGCTACAATGAGCAGTTCTTC.

This clonotype has ten or more counts. The chain combines TRBV6-6 with TRBJ2-2, with a tentative D call TRBD1 (6 bases). Germline CDR1 and CDR2: MNHNY and SVGAGI (reference sequence). V was clipped by 6 bases and J by 3 bases, with 20 bases between them. CDR3 size: 17 residues. The CDR3 sequence: CASSPRTATVDTGELFF. CDR3 bases: TGTGCCAGCAGCCCCCGGACAGCCACCGTCGACACCGGGGAGCTGTTTTTT.

This clonotype was counted at least ten times. J is TRBJ2-3 and V is TRBV12-3 or TRBV12-4; D may be TRBD1 (5 bases). V was trimmed by 6 bases and J by 9 bases, leaving 19 bases between them. The CDR3 length is 14 residues. The CDR3 here is CASRIGAGKGTQYF. In DNA, the CDR3 is TGTGCCAGCAGAATTGGGGCAGGTAAAGGGACGCAGTATTTT.

This clonotype was recorded many times. V gene TRBV20-1 combines with J gene TRBJ2-1; a weak D match, TRBD1 (6 bases). The V gene lost 7 bases and the J gene lost 6 bases, with 19 bases spanning the gap. This CDR3 contains 14 residues. Germline-derived CDR1 and CDR2 are DFQATT and SNEGSKA (reference sequence). This CDR3 is CSGAQGSRGNEQFF. The CDR3 DNA is TGCAGTGGCGCACAGGGCTCAAGGGGCAATGAGCAGTTCTTC.

The chain joins TRBV7-9 to TRBJ2-1, with 7 bases fitting TRBD2. Germline CDR1 and CDR2: SEHNR and FQNEAQ (reference sequence). The CDR3 covers 15 residues. V shed 8 bases and J 5 bases; nucleotides not matched to a gene: 12. This CDR3 is CASGRGRKGDNEQFF. DNA for the CDR3: TGTGCCAGCGGGAGGGGTAGAAAGGGAGACAATGAGCAGTTCTTC. The full variable domain, completed using reference TRBV7-9 and TRBJ2-1, is DTGVSQNPRHKITKRGQNVTFRCDPISEHNRLYWYRQTLGQGPEFLTYFQNEAQLEKSRLLSDRFSAERPKGSFSTLEIQRTEQGDSAMYLCASGRGRKGDNEQFFGPGTRLTVL.

This clonotype has a count of ten or more. The chain is built from TRBV2 and TRBJ2-1; 11 positions match TRBD2. With V trimmed by 1 base and J by 6 bases, 2 bases remained unmatched. CDR1 and CDR2 (germline): SNHLY, FYNNEI. The CDR3 is made up of 15 amino acids. Written as DNA, the CDR3 is TGTGCCAGCAGTGAAGAACTAGCGGGGGCCAATGAGCAGTTCTTC. Translating gives CASSEELAGANEQFF.